The rows below give T cell receptor beta chains drawn from one sample of a study of human T cells and chemical hapten exposure. TCRdb re-called the RACE reads with MiXCR, one entry per CDR3 protein. The sample consists of tens of thousands of distinct CDR3 sequences, about 3.5% of them appearing once. The sample in question was whole blood, obtained in connection with sensitization to the hapten diphenylcyclopropenone (DPC). The receptor set was obtained from a man aged 35 to 55 with alopecia areata. Some clones in this sample may be carry-over from other donors' samples. Both conserved end residues are part of each CDR3. A D gene is named only where the DNA matches it firmly. Sizes are listed as once, few or many counts, or a class when the clone is expanded.

J gene: TRBJ1-5
V gene: TRBV28
clone size: few
D gene: NA
CDR3 protein: CASHKDAVYNQPQHF
CDR3 DNA: TGTGCCAGCCATAAAGACGCGGTTTACAATCAGCCCCAGCATTTT

J gene: TRBJ2-1
V gene: TRBV2
clone size: many
D gene: NA
CDR3 protein: CASRGRGAYNEQFF
CDR3 DNA: TGTGCCAGCAGAGGCAGGGGCGCCTACAATGAGCAGTTCTTC

J gene: TRBJ1-3
V gene: TRBV19
clone size: few
D gene: TRBD1
CDR3 protein: CASSIRDSDSGNTIYF
CDR3 DNA: TGTGCCAGTAGTATCCGGGACAGCGACTCTGGAAACACCATATATTTT

J gene: TRBJ2-7
V gene: TRBV7-9
clone size: many
D gene: NA
CDR3 protein: CASRIGTQREQYF
CDR3 DNA: TGTGCCAGCAGAATAGGGACCCAGAGGGAGCAGTACTTC

J gene: TRBJ2-1
V gene: TRBV24-1
clone size: many
D gene: NA
CDR3 protein: CATSDGLFTDEQFF
CDR3 DNA: TGTGCCACCAGTGACGGACTATTTACGGATGAGCAGTTCTTC

J gene: TRBJ2-7
V gene: TRBV6-5
clone size: many
D gene: NA
CDR3 protein: CASSYSLSGGNHEQYF
CDR3 DNA: TGTGCCAGCAGTTACTCCCTCTCCGGAGGGAACCACGAGCAGTACTTC

J gene: TRBJ2-7
V gene: TRBV7-9
clone size: many
D gene: TRBD2
CDR3 protein: CASRIGTSGQYF
CDR3 DNA: TGTGCCAGCAGGATCGGGACTAGCGGGCAGTACTTC

J gene: TRBJ1-5
V gene: TRBV2
clone size: many
D gene: TRBD1
CDR3 protein: CASSRQGALDQPQHF
CDR3 DNA: TGTGCCAGCAGCCGACAGGGGGCTTTGGATCAGCCCCAGCATTTT

J gene: TRBJ2-7
V gene: TRBV6-5
clone size: many
D gene: TRBD2
CDR3 protein: CASSIAGAYEQYF
CDR3 DNA: TGTGCCAGCAGTATAGCGGGAGCCTACGAGCAGTACTTC

J gene: TRBJ2-1
V gene: TRBV7-2
clone size: many
D gene: TRBD2
CDR3 protein: CASSPSSGDNEQFF
CDR3 DNA: TGTGCCAGCAGCCCGTCAAGCGGGGACAATGAGCAGTTCTTC

J gene: TRBJ2-1
V gene: TRBV5-4
clone size: many
D gene: NA
CDR3 protein: CASSFGPGPNEQFF
CDR3 DNA: TGTGCCAGCAGCTTCGGTCCCGGCCCAAATGAGCAGTTCTTC

J gene: TRBJ2-1
V gene: TRBV30
clone size: many
D gene: NA
CDR3 protein: CAWRERGEQFF
CDR3 DNA: TGTGCCTGGAGGGAACGGGGGGAGCAGTTCTTC

J gene: TRBJ2-7
V gene: TRBV27
clone size: few
D gene: TRBD2
CDR3 protein: CASGEGLAYEQYF
CDR3 DNA: TGTGCCAGCGGGGAGGGACTAGCCTACGAGCAGTACTTC